The clone carrying this T cell receptor (beta chain) was observed once. Its matching antigen is unknown. The sample comes from a study of graft-versus-host responses after intestinal transplantation. The study, taken as a whole, reports: GvH clonotypes were identified within recipient marrow, with a subset emerging first in ileum or blood.

CDR3 size: 14 residues. Germline V gene sequence: CDR1 LNHDA, CDR2 SQIVND (reference sequence). V dropped 1 base and J dropped 6 bases, with 7 bases sitting between them. Repertoires were generated with immunoSEQ multiplex PCR, while TCRdb's copy carries only in-frame clones and drops some. The sample holds about 90,000 clones; roughly nine tenths are singletons and the top ten take 0.28%. The sample in question was unstimulated CD4+ T cells sorted from spleen or lymph node cells, obtained before transplant. The chain has TRBV19 and TRBJ1-6; TRBD1 might be the D (6 bases). The TCR sequence derives from a human donor who was the organ donor for an intestinal transplant. CDR3 region: CASSIGTANSPLHF. The CDR3 coding sequence is TGTGCCAGTAGTATAGGGACAGCTAATTCACCCCTCCACTTT.